The 23 T cell receptor beta chains in this list originate from one sample, sequenced in a study of blood T cell repertoires in COVID-19. Assay: immunoSEQ multiplex PCR; the TCRdb copy retains only in-frame clones and omits some. The repertoire holds tens of thousands of clones, more than 70% seen once, with around 6.6% in the top ten. The source material was peripheral blood. The source is a human donor in a cohort sampled during active COVID-19.

This clone was seen a single time. The chain is built from TRBV5-8 and TRBJ2-1; D possibly corresponds to TRBD1 (5 bases). Looked up from germline, CDR1 is SGHTS and CDR2 is YDEGEE. Trimming stripped 0 bases from V and 7 bases from J, with 11 bases between. This CDR3 has 14 residues. The chain's CDR3 is CASSLAGRVNEQFF. In DNA, the CDR3 is TGTGCCAGCAGCTTGGCCGGCAGGGTGAATGAGCAGTTCTTC.

This chain connects TRBV6-5 to TRBJ1-2, with D unresolved. CDR1 and CDR2 from the germline V gene are MNHEY and SVGAGI. Trimming took off 2 bases at V and 4 bases at J, with 11 bases between the two ends. The CDR3 is made up of 14 amino acids. The CDR3 reads CASSYTEGSYGYTF. CDR3 sequence (DNA): TGTGCCAGCAGTTACACAGAGGGTTCCTATGGCTACACCTTC.

The V call is TRBV12-3 or TRBV12-4, the J call TRBJ2-1; TRBD2 might be the D (5 bases). V dropped 1 base and J dropped 9 bases, with 7 bases sitting between them. This CDR3 spans 12 amino acids. As DNA, the CDR3 is TGTGCCAGCAGTTTAGTCCTAGCTGAGCAGTTCTTC. This gives the protein CASSLVLAEQFF.

The chain employs TRBV18 and TRBJ1-1, with D possibly matching TRBD1 (6 bases). The CDR3 loop spans 16 amino acids. Trimming left V 0 bases short and J 4 bases short, with 15 bases between. CDR1 and CDR2 from the germline V gene are KGHSH and LQKENI. Written as DNA, the CDR3 is TGTGCCAGCTCACCACCCGGGGGGGCCCAGGGCACTGAAGCTTTCTTT. It encodes CASSPPGGAQGTEAFF.

The chain has TRBV27 and TRBJ1-6; D is perhaps TRBD1 (5 bases). CDR3 length: 14 amino acids. Germline V gives CDR1 MNHEY, CDR2 SMNVEV (reference sequence). V lost 10 bases and J lost 7, with 17 bases in between. CDR3 nucleotide sequence: TGTGCCACCCGGGGGGAGGGATGGAATTCACCCCTCCACTTT. Residues: CATRGEGWNSPLHF.

The chain's CDR3 is CASSYISGVSEAFF. The CDR3 DNA reads as TGTGCCAGCAGTTACATTTCCGGGGTCTCTGAAGCTTTCTTT. The chain employs TRBV6-6 and TRBJ1-1; D call uncertain. The germline V gene encodes CDR1 MNHNY and CDR2 SVGAGI (reference sequence). The V end was cut by 2 bases, the J end by 6 bases, with 13 bases between. The CDR3 covers 14 residues.

This clone has only one observation. This rearrangement joins TRBV7-3 to TRBJ2-3; 7 bases are a match to TRBD2. The germline V gene encodes CDR1 SGHTA and CDR2 FQGTGA. The J segment lost 6 bases and the V segment lost 6 bases, leaving 9 bases of the junction unmatched. This CDR3 contains 14 residues. CDR3 in DNA: TGTGCCAGCAGTAAAGCGGGACCCGCGGATACGCAGTATTTT. Translation gives CASSKAGPADTQYF.

This chain uses TRBV18 with TRBJ2-4; tentatively, D is TRBD1 (6 bases). CDR3 length: 16 amino acids. V lost 6 bases, J lost 0 bases, and 15 bases lay in between. Germline V gene lookup returns CDR1 KGHSH and CDR2 LQKENI. CDR3 sequence: CASSPEDRLAKNIQYF. In DNA, the CDR3 is TGTGCCAGCTCCCCCGAGGACAGATTAGCCAAAAACATTCAGTACTTC.

This chain links TRBV29-1 with TRBJ2-4; 7 nucleotides match TRBD2. Germline V gene sequence: CDR1 SQVTM, CDR2 ANQGSEA. This CDR3 comprises 14 residues. V shed 3 bases and J 2 bases; nucleotides not matched to a gene: 4. In DNA, the CDR3 is TGCAGCGTTGAGGGGGGGGTAACCAAAAACATTCAGTACTTC. Translation gives CSVEGGVTKNIQYF.

The table lists this clone with a few counts. The chain joins TRBV4-2 to TRBJ2-5; 16 bases are a match to TRBD2. The CDR3 sequence is 18 residues long. With V trimmed by 3 bases and J by 3 bases, 7 bases remained unmatched. Germline V lookup: CDR1 LGHNA, CDR2 YNFKEQ. CDR3 in amino acids: CASSQGTSGGGMKETQYF. The DNA for the CDR3 is TGTGCCAGCAGCCAGGGGACTAGCGGGGGGGGTATGAAAGAGACCCAGTACTTC.

Only one count was recorded for this clone. This chain connects TRBV24-1 to TRBJ2-1; D possibly corresponds to TRBD1 (6 bases). Deletions cut 2 bases from V and 4 bases from J, with 14 bases between. The germline V gene encodes CDR1 KGHDR and CDR2 SFDVKD. This CDR3 comprises 16 residues. CDR3 in amino acids: CATSDSLRGGYNEQFF. The CDR3 DNA sequence: TGTGCCACCAGTGATTCACTCAGGGGTGGGTACAATGAGCAGTTCTTC.

The genes are TRBV5-1 and TRBJ1-1, with TRBD1 matching 9 bases. Germline CDR1 SGHRS, CDR2 YFSETQ. The CDR3 covers 16 residues. V shed 4 bases and J 2 bases; nucleotides not matched to a gene: 9. CDR3 loop: CASSRGLGQGNTEAFF. The CDR3 DNA follows: TGCGCCAGCAGCCGCGGCCTGGGACAGGGTAACACTGAAGCTTTCTTT.

The gene calls are TRBV7-2 and TRBJ1-2; D uncertain. Per germline, CDR1 SGHTA and CDR2 FQGNSA. Trimming cost V 2 bases and J 4 bases, with 14 bases left between them. The CDR3 runs to 15 residues. CDR3: CASSLLSGLGYGYTF. The CDR3 region has the DNA TGTGCCAGCAGCTTACTTTCAGGATTAGGCTATGGCTACACCTTC.

There are a few counts of this clone. The gene calls are TRBV7-9 and TRBJ2-1; possible D gene TRBD2, 6 bases. Per the germline V gene, CDR1 is SEHNR and CDR2 is FQNEAQ (reference sequence). The CDR3 is 14 amino acids. V dropped 1 base and J dropped 4 bases, with 8 bases sitting between them. The DNA of the CDR3 is TGTGCCAGCAGCTTAGTAGCGGCGTACAATGAGCAGTTCTTC. Its translation: CASSLVAAYNEQFF.

The chain carries TRBV4-2 and TRBJ2-5, with 7 bases lining up with TRBD1. V trimming: 3 bases; J trimming: 2 bases; junction bases outside the gene matches: 6. This CDR3 is 15 amino acids long. The germline V gene encodes CDR1 LGHNA and CDR2 YNFKEQ. CDR3 residues: CASSQAEGQQETQYF. The CDR3 DNA reads TGTGCCAGCAGCCAGGCTGAGGGACAGCAAGAGACCCAGTACTTC.

J is TRBJ1-2 and V is TRBV5-4, with D perhaps matching TRBD1 (6 bases). This CDR3 region has 14 residues. Germline values: CDR1 SGHNT, CDR2 YYREEE (reference sequence). Between the trimmed V and J ends, which lost 2 bases and 5 bases, there was a span of 13 bases. The CDR3 nucleotides are TGTGCCAGCAGCTTTGGGGGGGCCCAATATGGCTACACCTTC. Protein sequence: CASSFGGAQYGYTF.

The chain couples TRBV19 to TRBJ2-7; 10 bases match TRBD1. J lost 6 bases, V lost 4 bases, and 3 bases had no gene match. CDR1 and CDR2 from the germline V gene are LNHDA and SQIVND (reference sequence). This CDR3 comprises 13 residues. Written as DNA, the CDR3 is TGTGCCAGTAGTAAGACAGGGGGCCGCGAGCAGTACTTC. Translating it yields CASSKTGGREQYF.

A single count supports this clone. The chain employs TRBV19 and TRBJ1-5; 9 nucleotides align to TRBD1. J was trimmed by 2 bases and V by 3 bases; bases with no gene match: 5. There are 16 residues in the CDR3. CDR1 and CDR2 (germline): LNHDA, SQIVND (reference sequence). Here the CDR3 reads CASSMGDRAGNQPQHF. The CDR3 DNA reads as TGTGCCAGTAGTATGGGGGACAGGGCGGGCAATCAGCCCCAGCATTTT.

This clone occurred a few times. The V call is TRBV6-5, the J call TRBJ1-5; D may be TRBD1 (6 bases). The V and J ends lost 0 bases and 6 bases respectively, with 12 bases between them. Germline V gene data show CDR1 as MNHEY and CDR2 as SVGAGI. This CDR3 region has 15 residues. The CDR3 sequence is CASSYSTRGGQPQHF. CDR3 bases: TGTGCCAGCAGTTACTCGACCAGGGGCGGTCAGCCCCAGCATTTT.

V usage is TRBV15 and J usage is TRBJ2-7, with D maybe TRBD1 (6 bases). The CDR3 consists of 17 residues. Germline V lookup: CDR1 LNHNV, CDR2 YYDKDF (reference sequence). With 3 bases removed from V and 3 bases from J, the gap between germline ends came to 21 bases. The CDR3 nucleotides read TGTGCCACCAGCAGTAAGGCAGGGGATATCAAAATCTACGAGCAGTACTTC. Its translation is CATSSKAGDIKIYEQYF.

CDR3: CASSLFSGTGNTIYF. As DNA, the CDR3 is TGCGCCAGCAGCTTGTTCTCGGGGACTGGAAACACCATATATTTT. The chain couples TRBV5-1 to TRBJ1-3, with D unresolved. In germline, CDR1 is SGHRS, CDR2 YFSETQ. The CDR3 loop spans 15 amino acids. V lost 1 base to trimming and J lost 2 bases, with 10 bases between them.

CDR3 DNA sequence: TGTGCCACCGGAGGGAACCGGGGAAACTATGGCTACACCTTC. Protein sequence: CATGGNRGNYGYTF. This rearrangement joins TRBV15 to TRBJ1-2, with unresolved D. The ends were cut back, 8 bases at V and 2 bases at J, with 15 bases in the middle. Germline CDR1 reads LNHNV; CDR2 reads YYDKDF (reference sequence). This CDR3 has 14 amino acids.

The chain links TRBV29-1 to TRBJ1-2; D gene uncertain. The V gene lost 3 bases and the J gene lost 4 bases, with 3 bases spanning the gap. CDR3 size: 10 residues. Germline V gene sequence: CDR1 SQVTM, CDR2 ANQGSEA. Written as DNA, the CDR3 is TGCAGCGTTGACAGCTATGGCTACACCTTC. The encoded protein is CSVDSYGYTF.